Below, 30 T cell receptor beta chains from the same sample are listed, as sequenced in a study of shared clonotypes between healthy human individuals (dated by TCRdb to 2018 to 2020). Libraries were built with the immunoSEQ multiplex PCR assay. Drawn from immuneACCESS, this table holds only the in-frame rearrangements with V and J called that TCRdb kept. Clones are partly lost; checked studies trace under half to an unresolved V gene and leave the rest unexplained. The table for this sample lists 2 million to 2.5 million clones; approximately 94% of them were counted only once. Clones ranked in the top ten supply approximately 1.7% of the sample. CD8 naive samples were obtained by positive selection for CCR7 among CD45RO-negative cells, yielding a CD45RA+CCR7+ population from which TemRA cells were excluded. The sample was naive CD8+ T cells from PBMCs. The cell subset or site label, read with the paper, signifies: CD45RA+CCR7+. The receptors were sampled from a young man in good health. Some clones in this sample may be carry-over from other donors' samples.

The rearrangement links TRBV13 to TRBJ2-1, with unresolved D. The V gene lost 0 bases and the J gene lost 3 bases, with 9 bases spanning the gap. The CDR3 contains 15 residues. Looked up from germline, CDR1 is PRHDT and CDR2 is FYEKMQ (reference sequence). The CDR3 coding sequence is TGTGCCAGCAGCTTAGGCCTAGGCAGCTACAATGAGCAGTTCTTC. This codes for CASSLGLGSYNEQFF.

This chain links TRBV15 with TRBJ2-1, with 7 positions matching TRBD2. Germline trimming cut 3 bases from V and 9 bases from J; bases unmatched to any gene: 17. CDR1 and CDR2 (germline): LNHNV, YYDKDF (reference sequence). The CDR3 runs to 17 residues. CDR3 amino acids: CATSSHSGGGDGSEQFF. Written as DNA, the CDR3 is TGTGCCACCAGCAGTCACTCCGGCGGGGGAGACGGCAGTGAGCAGTTCTTC. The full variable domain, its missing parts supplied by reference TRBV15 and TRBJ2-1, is DAMVIQNPRYQVTQFGKPVTLSCSQTLNHNVMYWYQQKSSQAPKLLFHYYDKDFNNEADTPDNFQSRRPNTSFCFLDIRSPGLGDTAMYLCATSSHSGGGDGSEQFFGPGTRLTVL.

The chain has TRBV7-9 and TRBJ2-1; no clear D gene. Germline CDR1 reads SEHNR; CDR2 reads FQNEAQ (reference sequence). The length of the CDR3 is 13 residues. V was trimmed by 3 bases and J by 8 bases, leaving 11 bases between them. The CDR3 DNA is TGTGCCAGCAGCTTTGAAGTCCGGGATGAGCAGTTCTTC. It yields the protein CASSFEVRDEQFF.

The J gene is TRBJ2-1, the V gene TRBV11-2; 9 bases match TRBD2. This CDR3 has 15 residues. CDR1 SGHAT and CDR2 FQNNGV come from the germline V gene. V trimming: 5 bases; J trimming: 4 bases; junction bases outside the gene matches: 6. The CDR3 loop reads CASSGVAGGYNEQFF. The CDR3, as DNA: TGTGCCAGCAGCGGCGTGGCGGGAGGGTACAATGAGCAGTTCTTC.

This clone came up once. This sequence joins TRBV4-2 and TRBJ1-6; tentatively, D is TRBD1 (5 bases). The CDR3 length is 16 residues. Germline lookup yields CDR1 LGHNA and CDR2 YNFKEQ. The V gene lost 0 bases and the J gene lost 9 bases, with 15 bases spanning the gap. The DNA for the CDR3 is TGTGCCAGCAGCCAAGAATGGGGCAGGGAGAGTTCACCCCTCCACTTT. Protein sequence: CASSQEWGRESSPLHF.

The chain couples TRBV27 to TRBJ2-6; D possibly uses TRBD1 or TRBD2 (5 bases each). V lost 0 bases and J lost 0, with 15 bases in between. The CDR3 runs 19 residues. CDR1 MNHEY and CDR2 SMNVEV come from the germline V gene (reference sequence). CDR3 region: CASSLSGDDRVSGANVLTF. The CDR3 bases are TGTGCCAGCAGTTTATCTGGGGACGACCGTGTCTCTGGGGCCAACGTCCTGACTTTC.

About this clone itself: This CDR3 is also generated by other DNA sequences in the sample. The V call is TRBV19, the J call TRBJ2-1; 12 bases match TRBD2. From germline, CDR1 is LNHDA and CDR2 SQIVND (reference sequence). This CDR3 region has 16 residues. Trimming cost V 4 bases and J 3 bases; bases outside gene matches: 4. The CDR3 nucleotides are TGTGCCAGTAGTACCCCGGGACTAGCGGGCTACAATGAGCAGTTCTTC. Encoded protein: CASSTPGLAGYNEQFF.

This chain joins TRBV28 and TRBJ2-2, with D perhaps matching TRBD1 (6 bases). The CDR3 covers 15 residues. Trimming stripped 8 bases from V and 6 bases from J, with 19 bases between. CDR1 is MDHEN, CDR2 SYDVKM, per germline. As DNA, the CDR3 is TGTGCCAGCCGGGACACCGGTCGGTCCGCCGGGGAGCTGTTTTTT. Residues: CASRDTGRSAGELFF.

The DNA of the CDR3 is TGTGCCAGCAAACCTCCCGGACTAGCGATCCACGAGCAGTACTTC. It specifies CASKPPGLAIHEQYF. The chain links TRBV7-9 to TRBJ2-7; 9 bases are shared with TRBD2. V was clipped by 7 bases and J by 5 bases; unmatched bases: 12. Germline V gene lookup returns CDR1 SEHNR and CDR2 FQNEAQ (reference sequence). The CDR3 consists of 15 residues.

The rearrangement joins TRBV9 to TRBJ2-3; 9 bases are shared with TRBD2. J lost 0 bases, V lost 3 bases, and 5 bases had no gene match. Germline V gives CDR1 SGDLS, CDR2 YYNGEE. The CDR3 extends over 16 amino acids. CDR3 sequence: CASSDPSGISTDTQYF. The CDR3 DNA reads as TGTGCCAGCAGCGACCCTAGCGGGATAAGCACAGATACGCAGTATTTT. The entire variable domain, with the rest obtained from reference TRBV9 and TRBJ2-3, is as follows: DSGVTQTPKHLITATGQRVTLRCSPRSGDLSVYWYQQSLDQGLQFLIQYYNGEERAKGNILERFSAQQFPDLHSELNLSSLELGDSALYFCASSDPSGISTDTQYFGPGTRLTVL.

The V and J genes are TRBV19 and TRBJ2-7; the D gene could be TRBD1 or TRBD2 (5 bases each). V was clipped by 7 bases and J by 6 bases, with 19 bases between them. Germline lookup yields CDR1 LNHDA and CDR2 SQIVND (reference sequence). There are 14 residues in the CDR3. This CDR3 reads CASKNPGTHGEQYF. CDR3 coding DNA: TGTGCCAGTAAAAACCCCGGGACCCACGGCGAGCAGTACTTC.

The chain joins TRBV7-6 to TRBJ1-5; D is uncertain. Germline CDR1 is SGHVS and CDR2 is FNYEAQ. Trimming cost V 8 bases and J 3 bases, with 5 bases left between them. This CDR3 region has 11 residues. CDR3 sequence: CASGHNQPQHF. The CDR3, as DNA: TGTGCCAGCGGCCACAATCAGCCCCAGCATTTT.

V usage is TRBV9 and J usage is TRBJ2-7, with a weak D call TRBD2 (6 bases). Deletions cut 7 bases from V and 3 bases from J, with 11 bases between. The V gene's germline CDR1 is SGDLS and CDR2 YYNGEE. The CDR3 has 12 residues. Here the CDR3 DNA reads TGTGCCAGCGGGACTCTTAACTACGAGCAGTACTTC. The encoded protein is CASGTLNYEQYF.

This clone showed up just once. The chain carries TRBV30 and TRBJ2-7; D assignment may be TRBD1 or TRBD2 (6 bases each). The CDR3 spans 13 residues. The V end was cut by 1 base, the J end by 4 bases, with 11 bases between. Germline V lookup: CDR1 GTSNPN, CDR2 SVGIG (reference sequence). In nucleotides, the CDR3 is TGTGCCTGGAGTGAGGACAGCGGGTACGAGCAGTACTTC. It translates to CAWSEDSGYEQYF.

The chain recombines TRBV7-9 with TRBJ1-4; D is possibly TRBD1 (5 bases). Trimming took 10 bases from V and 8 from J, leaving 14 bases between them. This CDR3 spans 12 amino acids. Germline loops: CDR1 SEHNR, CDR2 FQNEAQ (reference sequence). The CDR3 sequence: CATPGLGEKLFF. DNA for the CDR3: TGTGCCACCCCAGGGTTAGGAGAAAAACTGTTTTTT.

The CDR3 is CASSFPAGGLMETQYF. In DNA, the CDR3 is TGTGCCAGCAGTTTCCCAGCGGGAGGCCTTATGGAGACCCAGTACTTC. This sequence joins TRBV28 and TRBJ2-5, with TRBD2 matching 9 bases. Germline V gene lookup returns CDR1 MDHEN and CDR2 SYDVKM. The CDR3 runs to 16 residues. Trimming cost V 3 bases and J 5 bases; bases outside gene matches: 10.

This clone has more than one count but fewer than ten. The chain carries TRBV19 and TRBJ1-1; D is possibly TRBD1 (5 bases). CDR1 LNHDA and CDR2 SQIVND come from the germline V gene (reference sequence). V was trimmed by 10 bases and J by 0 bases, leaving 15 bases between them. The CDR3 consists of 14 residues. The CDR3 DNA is TGTGCCACTCAGGAGTCGGGGGTGAACACTGAAGCTTTCTTT. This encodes CATQESGVNTEAFF.

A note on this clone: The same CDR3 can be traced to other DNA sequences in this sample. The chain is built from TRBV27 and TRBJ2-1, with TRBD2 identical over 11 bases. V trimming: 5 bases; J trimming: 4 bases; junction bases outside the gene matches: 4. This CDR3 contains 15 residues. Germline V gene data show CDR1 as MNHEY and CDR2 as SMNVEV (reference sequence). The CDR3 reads CASSAGTSGYNEQFF. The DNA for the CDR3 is TGTGCCAGCAGTGCCGGGACTAGCGGATACAATGAGCAGTTCTTC.

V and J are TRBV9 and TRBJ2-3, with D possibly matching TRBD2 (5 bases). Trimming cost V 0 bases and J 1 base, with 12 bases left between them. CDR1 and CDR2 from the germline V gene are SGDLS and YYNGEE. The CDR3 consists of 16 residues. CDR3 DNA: TGTGCCAGCAGCGTAGGAGGAGGCTTTGGCACAGATACGCAGTATTTT. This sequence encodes CASSVGGGFGTDTQYF. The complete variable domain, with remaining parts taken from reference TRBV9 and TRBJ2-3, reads DSGVTQTPKHLITATGQRVTLRCSPRSGDLSVYWYQQSLDQGLQFLIQYYNGEERAKGNILERFSAQQFPDLHSELNLSSLELGDSALYFCASSVGGGFGTDTQYFGPGTRLTVL.

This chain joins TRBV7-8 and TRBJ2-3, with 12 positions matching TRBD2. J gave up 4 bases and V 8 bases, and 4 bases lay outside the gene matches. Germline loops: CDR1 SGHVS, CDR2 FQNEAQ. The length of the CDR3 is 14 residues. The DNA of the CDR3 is TGTGCCAGCCTACTAGCGGGAGGTCCAGATACGCAGTATTTT. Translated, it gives CASLLAGGPDTQYF.

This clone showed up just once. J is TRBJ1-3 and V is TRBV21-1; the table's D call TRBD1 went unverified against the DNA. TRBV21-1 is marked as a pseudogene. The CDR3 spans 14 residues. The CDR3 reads CASRSRVTGNTIYF. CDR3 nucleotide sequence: TGTGCCAGCAGAAGCAGGGTCACTGGAAACACCATATATTTT.

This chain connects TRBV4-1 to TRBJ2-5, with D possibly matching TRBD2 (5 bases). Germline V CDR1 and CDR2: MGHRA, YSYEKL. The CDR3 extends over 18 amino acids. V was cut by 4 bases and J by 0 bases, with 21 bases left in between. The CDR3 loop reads CASSPTPSGMMYQETQYF. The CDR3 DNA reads TGCGCCAGCAGCCCGACACCGAGCGGAATGATGTACCAAGAGACCCAGTACTTC.

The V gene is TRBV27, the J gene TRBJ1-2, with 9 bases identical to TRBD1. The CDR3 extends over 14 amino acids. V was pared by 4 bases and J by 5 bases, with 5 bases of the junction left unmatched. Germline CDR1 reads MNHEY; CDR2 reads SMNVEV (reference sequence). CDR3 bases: TGTGCCAGCAGTTGGAGGGGGACAGGGTATGGCTACACCTTC. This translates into CASSWRGTGYGYTF.

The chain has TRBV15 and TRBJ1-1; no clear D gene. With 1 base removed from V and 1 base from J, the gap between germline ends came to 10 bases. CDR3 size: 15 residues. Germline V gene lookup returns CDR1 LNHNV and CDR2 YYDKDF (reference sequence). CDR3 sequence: CATSRGGMPNTEAFF. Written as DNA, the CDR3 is TGTGCCACCAGCAGAGGCGGGATGCCGAACACTGAAGCTTTCTTT.

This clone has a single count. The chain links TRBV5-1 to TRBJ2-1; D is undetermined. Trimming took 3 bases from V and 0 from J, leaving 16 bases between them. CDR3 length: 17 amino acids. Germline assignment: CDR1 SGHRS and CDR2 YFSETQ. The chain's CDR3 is CASSSPFGSLSYNEQFF. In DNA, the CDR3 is TGCGCCAGCAGCTCCCCTTTTGGCAGCCTCTCCTACAATGAGCAGTTCTTC.

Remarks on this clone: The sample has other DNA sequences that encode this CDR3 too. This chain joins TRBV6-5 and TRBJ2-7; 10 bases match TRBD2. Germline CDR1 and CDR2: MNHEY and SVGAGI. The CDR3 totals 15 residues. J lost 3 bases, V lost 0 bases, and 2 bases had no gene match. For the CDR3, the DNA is TGTGCCAGCAGTTACTCTAGCGGGAGGAGCTACGAGCAGTACTTC. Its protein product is CASSYSSGRSYEQYF.

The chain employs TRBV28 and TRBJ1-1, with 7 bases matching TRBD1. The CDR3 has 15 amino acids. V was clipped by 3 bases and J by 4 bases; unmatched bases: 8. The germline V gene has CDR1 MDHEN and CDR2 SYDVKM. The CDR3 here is CASSFQTGRITEAFF. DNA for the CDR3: TGTGCCAGCAGTTTCCAGACAGGGCGGATCACTGAAGCTTTCTTT.

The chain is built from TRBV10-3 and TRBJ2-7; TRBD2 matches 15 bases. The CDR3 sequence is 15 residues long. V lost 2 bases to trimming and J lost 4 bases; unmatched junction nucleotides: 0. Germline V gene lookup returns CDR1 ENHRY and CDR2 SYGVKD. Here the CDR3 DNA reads TGTGCCATCAGTGAGGGGACTAGCGGGAGGTACGAGCAGTACTTC. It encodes CAISEGTSGRYEQYF.

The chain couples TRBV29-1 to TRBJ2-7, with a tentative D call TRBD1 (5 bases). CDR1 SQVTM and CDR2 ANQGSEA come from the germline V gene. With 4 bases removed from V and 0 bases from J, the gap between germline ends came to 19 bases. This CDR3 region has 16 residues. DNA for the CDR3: TGCAGCGTTGTCCCCGACAGTCGCTCCTTCTCCTACGAGCAGTACTTC. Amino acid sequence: CSVVPDSRSFSYEQYF.

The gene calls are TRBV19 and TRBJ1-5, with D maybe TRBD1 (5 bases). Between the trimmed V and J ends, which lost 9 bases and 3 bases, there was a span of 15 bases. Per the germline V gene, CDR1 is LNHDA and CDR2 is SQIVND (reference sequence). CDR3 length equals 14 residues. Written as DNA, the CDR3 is TGTGCCAGCTCCCAGGGTTACCCCAATCAGCCCCAGCATTTT. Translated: CASSQGYPNQPQHF.